This T cell receptor (beta chain) was identified in a study of identical twins. The ends were cut back, 2 bases at V and 5 bases at J, with 12 bases in the middle. Germline V gene sequence: CDR1 SEHNR, CDR2 FQNEAQ (reference sequence). The CDR3 contains 15 residues. Study results and limitations: Within monozygotic twins, out-of-frame TCR alpha sharing was underestimated by the models.

Remarks on this clonotype: The target antigen is unknown.

TCRdb ran MiXCR on the 5' RACE reads and lists one entry per CDR3 protein. The sample holds some 630,000 distinct CDR3 sequences; roughly 6.6% are singletons and the top ten take roughly 1.6%. The same sample was also studied in work on yellow fever vaccine responses in identical twins.

The rearrangement joins TRBV7-9 to TRBJ2-2; D is uncertain. The material sequenced was PBMCs. The TCR was taken from a woman between 18 and 30 years old in good health. The CDR3 DNA follows: TGTGCCAGCAGCTTACTTCGGGTCGGGACCGGGGAGCTGTTTTTT. It codes for CASSLLRVGTGELFF.